This T cell receptor (beta chain) was recovered during a study of blood T cells in healthy people across ages (dated by TCRdb to about 2015). Context from the whole study: In model experiments, roughly one uniquely barcoded TCR beta cDNA molecule per two T cells was captured by template switching. To avoid experimental bias, donors of different ages were randomly spread across the sequencing lanes. The donors were divided into four age groups: young (average 16 years), middle-aged (under 40), aged (about 62) and long-lived (roughly 88). The study analyzed two additional independent replicas of 1 million unique cDNA reads from the same blood draw for two donors, one aged 18 to 30 and one aged 80 or older. Age-related changes in TCR beta repertoire diversity were measured in the study by deep sequencing normalized with unique cDNA molecular identifiers. Overall study results and their limits: Observed TCR beta diversity per million T cells fell roughly linearly with age, and a significant reduction was already apparent by age roughly 40. Compared with the aged group, more naive CD4+ T cells, fewer expanded clones and increased TCR diversity were shown by the long-lived group, suggesting age selection. There was a strong correlation between observed TCR beta diversity and the percentage of naive T cells measured by flow cytometry. Bulk unsorted PBMC profiling prevented conclusive comparison of naive and antigen-experienced compartments. Total diversity estimates from one million sequenced T cells were considered lower bounds and underestimates. Donor CMV infection status was unknown, potentially confounding age-related changes in expanded clonotypes.

Receptors were amplified or captured by 5' RACE. The data were produced on an Illumina HiSeq 2500. A second PCR of roughly 6 to 12 cycles was run with a J-beta primer mix and a sample-barcoded 5' primer. Each TCR beta cDNA molecule received a unique molecular identifier from a template-switch 5' adaptor carrying 12 random nucleotides. Each sample yielded at least 2.5 million CDR3-containing paired-end reads. All of the RNA was converted into first-strand cDNA using the Mint cDNA synthesis kit, with a TRBC-specific oligonucleotide serving as the primer. After uracil-DNA glycosylase treatment, a first 18-cycle PCR used universal primers M1SS and BC2_uni_R on all cDNA. The authors' pipeline ran thus. Normalization of each sample was performed by random selection of 1 million high-quality reads, each carrying a distinct molecular identifier. Instead of being binned into consensus sequences, reads with shared molecular identifiers were discarded. MiTCR, run with a Q25 quality threshold and the strictest error-elimination algorithm, handled CDR3 identification, clonotype clustering and error correction. A nonparametric unseen species model with Euler transformation was used to estimate a lower bound on total TCR beta diversity. TCRdb passed the public sequencing reads through fastp at Q25 and MiXCR, retaining productive beta sequences. Rows merge per CDR3 protein into single entries with the most common DNA and genes. Clone size and V and J calls follow TCRdb, not the original study. The sample table lists 1.2 million to 1.5 million distinct CDR3 sequences, roughly 59% of them with a count of one. Roughly 7% of the sample belongs to the ten largest clones.

V gives up 6 bases and J gives up 4 bases, and the segment between their germline ends measures 10 bases. Measured from the cysteine to the phenylalanine, the CDR3 is 12 residues long. The DNA shown is the 36-base CDR3, in frame from base 1. Taken from the germline V gene, the CDR1 and CDR2 loops are ENHRY and SYGVKD. Systemically healthy Caucasian individuals from Russia, approximately 39 in total and aged about 6 to 90 years, were included as donors. Roughly 9.5 milliliters of peripheral blood were drawn from each donor into EDTA-treated Vacutainer tubes. Ficoll-Paque density-gradient centrifugation was used to isolate PBMCs, with at least 6.5 million per sample. Trizol reagent was used to extract total RNA from the PBMCs, yielding at least 5 micrograms per sample. For every donor, flow cytometry on a PBMC aliquot measured the percentage of naive CD45RAhigh/CD27high T cells. This clonotype appeared a single time. There is no known antigen for this receptor. No quality values exist for individual bases; no much larger clone is one base distant.

The TCR was taken from a man aged 18 to 30 in good health. The specimen sequenced was blood. The V gene is TRBV10-3 and the J gene is TRBJ2-7; the D gene remains uncertain. The CDR3 here reads CAISEMGYEQYF. The DNA is as follows: TGTGCCATCAGCGAAATGGGTTACGAGCAGTACTTC.